These 17 T cell receptor beta chains came from one sample sequenced in a study of CD8 T cells in Susac syndrome. After extraction with the RNeasy kit, 0.5 to 1 ug of the RNA was reverse transcribed using random hexamers. Using its own MiXCR run on the immunoSEQ multiplex PCR reads, TCRdb lists one record per CDR3 protein. This table has 250,000 or so distinct CDR3 sequences, around 93% appearing once. Material: CD4+ T cells from PBMCs. These receptors all come from a human donor with multiple sclerosis.

Here the CDR3 reads CASSLATGGGDEQYF. As DNA, the CDR3 is TGTGCCAGCAGCTTAGCGACAGGGGGCGGCGACGAGCAGTACTTC. This rearrangement joins TRBV7-9 to TRBJ2-7; 10 bases are shared with TRBD1. The CDR3 is 15 amino acids. Germline V gives CDR1 SEHNR, CDR2 FQNEAQ (reference sequence). Unmatched junction bases numbered 4, after V lost 0 bases and J lost 5 bases.

The chain links TRBV7-2 to TRBJ2-7; no reliable D call. This CDR3 has 12 residues. Trimming removed 4 bases at V and 2 bases at J, with 6 bases between. Germline V CDR1 and CDR2: SGHTA, FQGNSA. The CDR3 coding sequence is TGTGCCAGCAGCTCCGGCACCTACGAGCAGTACTTC. Translated, it gives CASSSGTYEQYF.

The chain employs TRBV14 and TRBJ1-2, with 8 bases aligning to TRBD1. The V gene end was trimmed by 4 bases and the J gene end by 2 bases; junction bases not matched to a gene: 15. The CDR3 length is 18 residues. The germline V gene has CDR1 SGHDN and CDR2 FVKESK. The CDR3 DNA is TGTGCCAGCAGCCCCTTCCTGGGGGCAGGGGGCGCGAACTATGGCTACACCTTC. Translating it yields CASSPFLGAGGANYGYTF.

The V call is TRBV5-1, the J call TRBJ2-3; possibly TRBD1 for D (8 bases). The length of the CDR3 is 15 residues. Per the germline V gene, CDR1 is SGHRS and CDR2 is YFSETQ. V lost 3 bases to trimming and J lost 4 bases, with 15 bases between them. The CDR3 region is CASSSTGGDSDTQYF. The CDR3 bases are TGCGCCAGCAGCTCTACAGGGGGGGACTCAGATACGCAGTATTTT.

This clonotype was observed a single time. This chain joins TRBV11-2 and TRBJ2-3; TRBD1 is a possible D gene (5 bases). The germline gives CDR1 SGHAT, CDR2 FQNNGV. V dropped 1 base and J dropped 6 bases, with 11 bases sitting between them. CDR3 size: 14 residues. The CDR3 DNA reads TGTGCCAGCAGCTTAGCCAGGGTCGGCGATACGCAGTATTTT. It encodes CASSLARVGDTQYF.

The chain recombines TRBV11-2 with TRBJ1-2, with TRBD1 matching over 10 bases. The ends lost 1 base at V and 5 bases at J; junction bases unmatched: 4. Germline assignment: CDR1 SGHAT and CDR2 FQNNGV. The CDR3 length is 15 residues. Written as DNA, the CDR3 is TGTGCCAGCAGCTTAGGGACAGGGGGTGGATATGGCTACACCTTC. This gives the protein CASSLGTGGGYGYTF.

The rearrangement joins TRBV5-6 to TRBJ1-2, with 9 bases aligning to TRBD1. Germline CDR1 SGHDT, CDR2 YYEEEE. This CDR3 is 15 amino acids long. Unmatched junction bases numbered 8, after V lost 0 bases and J lost 8 bases. The CDR3 DNA reads as TGTGCCAGCAGCTTGGCCGGGACAGGGACTCAAGGCTACACCTTC. Translation gives CASSLAGTGTQGYTF.

This clonotype has only one observation. J is TRBJ1-1 and V is TRBV30; TRBD1 aligns across 7 bases. The trim removed 2 bases at V and 3 bases at J, leaving 15 bases unmatched. This CDR3 contains 17 residues. CDR1 GTSNPN and CDR2 SVGIG come from the germline V gene (reference sequence). In DNA, the CDR3 is TGTGCCTGGAGTAGAGGAGGACAGGCATCGTTTCACACTGAAGCTTTCTTT. Residues: CAWSRGGQASFHTEAFF.

This sequence joins TRBV5-5 and TRBJ2-3; D is ambiguous. The V and J ends lost 0 bases and 4 bases respectively, with 12 bases between them. The CDR3 totals 15 residues. CDR1 is SGHKS, CDR2 YYEKEE, per germline (reference sequence). Written as DNA, the CDR3 is TGTGCCAGCAGCTTGGGTCGCCAAGGTTCAGATACGCAGTATTTT. Its protein is CASSLGRQGSDTQYF. The whole variable domain, filled in from reference TRBV5-5 and TRBJ2-3, reads DAGVTQSPTHLIKTRGQQVTLRCSPISGHKSVSWYQQVLGQGPQFIFQYYEKEERGRGNFPDRFSARQFPNYSSELNVNALLLGDSALYLCASSLGRQGSDTQYFGPGTRLTVL.

V usage is TRBV4-1 and J usage is TRBJ2-5; no clear D. This CDR3 is 13 amino acids long. Deletions cut 1 base from V and 5 bases from J, with 8 bases between. Germline CDR1 is MGHRA and CDR2 is YSYEKL. In nucleotides, the CDR3 is TGCGCCAGCAGCCAAGCAGGACCGGAGACCCAGTACTTC. Translating it yields CASSQAGPETQYF.

This clonotype was seen only once. This chain joins TRBV6-2 or TRBV6-3 and TRBJ2-7, with TRBD1 matching over 7 bases. The CDR3 has 13 residues. CDR1 is MNHEY, CDR2 SVGEGT, per germline. Losses at the gene ends were 6 bases for V and 4 bases for J; bases not matched to a gene: 6. CDR3 in DNA: TGTGCCAGCAGCCGGGGACAGCCATACGAGCAGTACGTC. It is translated as CASSRGQPYEQYV.

A few counts support this clonotype. The gene calls are TRBV3-1 and TRBJ2-3; D is unclear. The CDR3 spans 14 residues. Between the trimmed V and J ends, which lost 0 bases and 1 base, there was a span of 5 bases. Germline V gene data show CDR1 as LGHDT and CDR2 as YNNKEL (reference sequence). CDR3 sequence reads: CASSQDIGTDTQYF. The CDR3 DNA follows: TGTGCCAGCAGCCAAGATATCGGCACAGATACGCAGTATTTT.

This chain links TRBV2 with TRBJ2-7; 7 positions agree with TRBD2. The length of the CDR3 is 15 residues. V lost 4 bases to trimming and J lost 2 bases; unmatched junction nucleotides: 8. Per germline, CDR1 SNHLY and CDR2 FYNNEI. CDR3 DNA sequence: TGTGCCAGCAGTGCTAGCGGTGTGGGGCCCTACGAGCAGTACGTC. It specifies CASSASGVGPYEQYV.

DNA for the CDR3: TGCGCCAGCAGCTTGGAAACAGAGACCCAGTACTTC. This codes for CASSLETETQYF. The chain links TRBV5-1 to TRBJ2-5; D gene ambiguous. This CDR3 has 12 amino acids. Trimming pared 0 bases from V and 4 bases from J, leaving 4 bases between. Germline V gene sequence: CDR1 SGHRS, CDR2 YFSETQ.

The DNA for the CDR3 is TGTGCCAGCTCTTACGGGACAGGGCAAAGCAATCAGCCCCAGCATTTT. Its translation is CASSYGTGQSNQPQHF. The chain uses TRBV18 and TRBJ1-5, with 9 bases matching TRBD1. This CDR3 comprises 16 residues. In germline, CDR1 is KGHSH, CDR2 LQKENI. Unmatched junction bases numbered 7, after V lost 6 bases and J lost 1 base.

The chain employs TRBV12-3 or TRBV12-4 and TRBJ2-3; perhaps TRBD2 as D (5 bases). The CDR3 is 15 residues long. V was trimmed by 6 bases and J by 5 bases, leaving 18 bases between them. CDR3 nucleotide sequence: TGTGCCAGCAGGCATCTCTTCGAGGAGGAAGATACGCAGTATTTT. It translates to CASRHLFEEEDTQYF.

CDR3 loop: CASSPVPRRANTGELFF. In DNA form, the CDR3 reads TGCGCCAGCAGCCCAGTACCGAGACGAGCGAACACCGGGGAGCTGTTTTTT. The chain links TRBV4-1 to TRBJ2-2; D is uncertain. CDR3 length: 17 amino acids. Germline V gives CDR1 MGHRA, CDR2 YSYEKL. V dropped 4 bases and J dropped 0 bases, with 15 bases sitting between them.